This T cell receptor beta chain came from a study of T cells in Graves' hyperthyroidism and ophthalmopathy. Patients with ophthalmopathy all had a Clinical Activity Score of at least 3, a NOSPECS grade of at least 4 and duration under 3 months. From RNA transcripts, TCR beta CDR3 regions were amplified. TCR CDR3 regions were first amplified by RT-PCR with HTBI primers. From the multiplex PCR reads, TCRdb called clonotypes with MiXCR, one entry per CDR3 protein. Found here are 620,000 or so distinct CDR3 sequences, approximately 15% of them singletons; the top ten hold under 15%. This clonotype was obtained from a woman in her forties or fifties with Graves' ophthalmopathy. The material sequenced was blood.

This CDR3 reads CASSLTTGAGGYTF. In DNA form, the CDR3 reads TGTGCCAGCAGCCTGACAACAGGGGCTGGGGGCTACACCTTC. The genes are TRBV7-9 and TRBJ1-2; TRBD1 matches at 7 bases. CDR3 length equals 14 residues. Germline CDR1 SEHNR, CDR2 FQNEAQ (reference sequence). The V gene end was trimmed by 5 bases and the J gene end by 8 bases; junction bases not matched to a gene: 11.